The 20 T cell receptor beta chains reported below all come from one sample, sequenced in a study of blood T cell repertoires in COVID-19. Data came from immunoSEQ multiplex PCR; TCRdb stores just in-frame clones and leaves some out. This table holds around 270,000 clones, over 75% found once. The sequenced material came from PBMCs or T cells enriched from blood (not recorded which). The receptors shown here come from a woman aged 40 to 50 who had been exposed to COVID-19.

The chain couples TRBV19 to TRBJ2-1, with D possibly TRBD2 on 5 matching bases. With 7 bases removed from V and 4 bases from J, the gap between germline ends came to 11 bases. The CDR3 totals 13 residues. Germline V gene sequence: CDR1 LNHDA, CDR2 SQIVND (reference sequence). CDR3 loop: CASNYGIYNEQFF. The CDR3 DNA is TGTGCCAGTAATTACGGGATATACAATGAGCAGTTCTTC. Full variable domain (remainder filled in from reference TRBV19 and TRBJ2-1): DGGITQSPKYLFRKEGQNVTLSCEQNLNHDAMYWYRQDPGQGLRLIYYSQIVNDFQKGDIAEGYSVSREKKESFPLTVTSAQKNPTAFYLCASNYGIYNEQFFGPGTRLTVL.

This chain joins TRBV19 and TRBJ2-7; tentative D call: TRBD1 (6 bases). The V and J ends lost 5 bases and 1 base respectively, with 15 bases between them. Germline assignment: CDR1 LNHDA and CDR2 SQIVND (reference sequence). This CDR3 contains 15 residues. The CDR3 nucleotides read TGTGCCAGTAGTGAAGGACAGACCCCATCCTACGAGCAGTACTTC. Translation: CASSEGQTPSYEQYF.

CDR3 sequence (DNA): TGTGCCAGCAGTTCCGCTCAGGGCTATCAGCCCCAGCATTTT. Amino acids: CASSSAQGYQPQHF. The genes are TRBV28 and TRBJ1-5; tentatively, D is TRBD1 (5 bases). Trimming shortened V by 4 bases and J by 5 bases, and 12 bases separated the two germline ends. The CDR3 contains 14 residues. The germline CDR1 and CDR2 sequences are MDHEN and SYDVKM. Full variable domain (outside the CDR3, taken from reference TRBV28 and TRBJ1-5): DVKVTQSSRYLVKRTGEKVFLECVQDMDHENMFWYRQDPGLGLRLIYFSYDVKMKEKGDIPEGYSVSREKKERFSLILESASTNQTSMYLCASSSAQGYQPQHFGDGTRLSIL.

The chain links TRBV4-2 to TRBJ2-3; D uncertain. The CDR3 spans 14 residues. The V and J ends lost 1 base and 3 bases respectively, with 8 bases between them. CDR1 is LGHNA and CDR2 is YNFKEQ in the germline V gene. The CDR3, as DNA: TGTGCCAGCAGCCAAGTGGAGCGAACAGATACGCAGTATTTT. As protein: CASSQVERTDTQYF.

A remark on this clone: Germline and junction disagree at one end, which may indicate a read error. The V gene is TRBV7-9, the J gene TRBJ2-1, with D possibly being TRBD2 (6 bases). In germline, CDR1 is SEHNR, CDR2 FQNEAQ (reference sequence). The CDR3 spans 10 residues. CDR3: CASRLGRGFF. The CDR3 DNA follows: TGTGCCAGCAGATTAGGGCGGGGGTTCTTC.

The genes are TRBV15 and TRBJ1-2; D gene ambiguous. There are 13 residues in the CDR3. Germline V gives CDR1 LNHNV, CDR2 YYDKDF (reference sequence). Trimming took off 1 base at V and 5 bases at J, with 8 bases between the two ends. This chain's CDR3 is CATSRGLQYGYTF. The DNA of the CDR3 is TGTGCCACCAGCAGAGGTCTACAGTATGGCTACACCTTC.

This clone was seen more than once but under ten times. This chain uses TRBV30 with TRBJ2-7, with D possibly being TRBD2 (5 bases). Germline-derived CDR1 and CDR2 are GTSNPN and SVGIG (reference sequence). This CDR3 contains 13 residues. V lost 5 bases to trimming and J lost 7 bases, with 18 bases between them. The DNA of the CDR3 is TGTGCCTGGGATTTTGAGGGCTCCTTTGAGCAGTACTTC. Its protein product is CAWDFEGSFEQYF.

This clone was observed once. The V call is TRBV19, the J call TRBJ1-1; D might be TRBD1 (6 bases). CDR3 length equals 11 residues. Between the trimmed V and J ends, which lost 5 bases and 11 bases, there was a span of 12 bases. Germline V gene sequence: CDR1 LNHDA, CDR2 SQIVND (reference sequence). CDR3 region: CASSRWTAAFF. For the CDR3, the DNA is TGTGCCAGTAGTCGTTGGACAGCCGCTTTCTTT.

This clone was detected once. This sequence joins TRBV7-2 and TRBJ2-5, with 8 bases that match TRBD2. The CDR3 spans 15 residues. CDR1 is SGHTA, CDR2 FQGNSA, per germline. With 3 bases clipped from V and 4 bases from J, the junction kept 7 bases outside the gene matches. The CDR3 loop is CASSFQAGAGETQYF. The CDR3 coding sequence is TGTGCCAGCAGCTTCCAAGCGGGAGCGGGAGAGACCCAGTACTTC.

CDR3 amino acids: CASRTGGKSNQPQHF. The CDR3, as DNA: TGTGCCAGTAGGACAGGGGGCAAGAGCAATCAGCCCCAGCATTTT. The V call is TRBV28, the J call TRBJ1-5, with 11 bases that match TRBD1. The junction had 5 bases not matched to a gene; V was cut back by 9 bases and J by 1 base. This CDR3 has 15 amino acids. Per the germline V gene, CDR1 is MDHEN and CDR2 is SYDVKM.

The chain has TRBV15 and TRBJ1-5, with D tentatively TRBD1 (5 bases). This CDR3 is built from 15 residues. Germline V gene lookup returns CDR1 LNHNV and CDR2 YYDKDF (reference sequence). The V end was cut by 1 base, the J end by 6 bases, with 13 bases between. The CDR3: CATSRAREGGQPQHF. In nucleotides, the CDR3 is TGTGCCACCAGCAGAGCCAGGGAGGGCGGTCAGCCCCAGCATTTT.

The J gene is TRBJ2-5, the V gene TRBV12-5, with 8 bases lining up with TRBD2. The CDR3 is 15 amino acids. Germline V gives CDR1 LGHNT, CDR2 FRNRAP. V was pared by 0 bases and J by 5 bases, with 5 bases of the junction left unmatched. The CDR3 spells CASGLVRASGETQYF. CDR3 in DNA: TGTGCTAGTGGTTTGGTAAGGGCTAGCGGGGAGACCCAGTACTTC.

V gene TRBV18 combines with J gene TRBJ1-4; 8 bases map to TRBD1. Germline V gene data show CDR1 as KGHSH and CDR2 as LQKENI. With V trimmed by 3 bases and J by 10 bases, 10 bases remained unmatched. The CDR3 runs to 15 residues. The DNA of the CDR3 is TGTGCCAGCTCACCGCTAGACAGGGGAGACGCAAAACTGTTTTTT. Translation gives CASSPLDRGDAKLFF.

V is TRBV4-3 and J is TRBJ1-6; D remains ambiguous. The CDR3 totals 15 residues. Trimming cost V 0 bases and J 7 bases, with 10 bases left between them. Looked up from germline, CDR1 is LGHNA and CDR2 is YSLEER. This CDR3 is CASSQEVGQNSPLHF. CDR3 DNA: TGCGCCAGCAGCCAAGAAGTGGGCCAGAATTCACCCCTCCACTTT.

The chain recombines TRBV7-9 with TRBJ1-2; D remains unclear. Germline CDR1 and CDR2: SEHNR and FQNEAQ (reference sequence). The CDR3 has 13 amino acids. V was trimmed by 6 bases and J by 3 bases, leaving 11 bases between them. The DNA of the CDR3 is TGTGCCAGCAGTTACGGGATTGACTATGGCTACACCTTC. It translates to CASSYGIDYGYTF.

This sequence joins TRBV28 and TRBJ2-3, with D possibly being TRBD2 (6 bases). The CDR3 is 16 amino acids. The germline V gene has CDR1 MDHEN and CDR2 SYDVKM. Trimming removed 4 bases from V and 0 bases from J, with 14 bases in between. Written as DNA, the CDR3 is TGTGCCAGCAGTTCCCCCAGCGGGTTTAGCACAGATACGCAGTATTTT. Its protein product is CASSSPSGFSTDTQYF.

V usage is TRBV5-6 and J usage is TRBJ2-1; 10 nucleotides align to TRBD1. The CDR3 covers 16 residues. CDR1 and CDR2 (germline): SGHDT, YYEEEE. V was clipped by 1 base and J by 3 bases; unmatched bases: 4. The CDR3 DNA follows: TGTGCCAGCAGCTTGTGGGGGGACAGGGGCTACAATGAGCAGTTCTTC. Translated, it gives CASSLWGDRGYNEQFF.

This chain links TRBV19 with TRBJ2-7; TRBD1 aligns across 7 bases. CDR3 length: 13 residues. J was trimmed by 3 bases and V by 6 bases; bases with no gene match: 5. The germline gives CDR1 LNHDA, CDR2 SQIVND (reference sequence). In DNA form, the CDR3 reads TGTGCCAGTAGCCCGACAGGGTTCTACGAGCAGTACTTC. It yields the protein CASSPTGFYEQYF.

A word on this clone: This specimen includes other DNA sequences encoding the same CDR3. V and J are TRBV30 and TRBJ1-2; TRBD1 might be the D (5 bases). Trimming removed 3 bases at V and 8 bases at J, with 10 bases between. Germline CDR1 is GTSNPN and CDR2 is SVGIG (reference sequence). The CDR3 length is 11 residues. CDR3 sequence reads: CAWSGGSGYTF. CDR3 DNA: TGTGCCTGGAGCGGGGGGTCCGGCTACACCTTC.

CDR3 in amino acids: CASSLTGTGIDNEQFF. CDR3 in DNA: TGCGCCAGCAGCTTGACCGGGACAGGGATCGACAATGAGCAGTTCTTC. The V and J genes are TRBV5-1 and TRBJ2-1, with 9 bases aligning to TRBD1. CDR3 length: 16 amino acids. V trimming: 1 base; J trimming: 5 bases; junction bases outside the gene matches: 7. Germline CDR1 and CDR2: SGHRS and YFSETQ.